This passage covers 27 T cell receptor beta chains from one sample sequenced in a study of T cell changes during pregnancy in multiple sclerosis. Here immunoSEQ multiplex PCR was the method, and the copy in TCRdb shows in-frame clones only, minus some. Among 10,000 to 13,000 clones listed, roughly 91% were seen once. This material consisted of CD8+ T cells from peripheral blood mononuclear cells, taken in the first trimester of pregnancy. These receptors were obtained from a female donor in good health, enrolled as a control in a pregnancy study.

The CDR3 reads CASSVGQFTGELFF. The CDR3 nucleotides read TGTGCCAGCAGCGTAGGACAGTTCACCGGGGAGCTGTTTTTT. This sequence joins TRBV9 and TRBJ2-2; D is perhaps TRBD1 (5 bases). CDR3 length: 14 residues. CDR1 is SGDLS, CDR2 YYNGEE, per germline. V was clipped by 0 bases and J by 4 bases, with 7 bases between them.

The chain links TRBV18 to TRBJ1-3; 8 bases align to TRBD1. This CDR3 has 16 residues. Looked up from germline, CDR1 is KGHSH and CDR2 is LQKENI. V dropped 6 bases and J dropped 0; count of bases not matched to a gene: 7. The CDR3 nucleotides are TGTGCCAGCTCCGAGGACAGGGCCCTCTCTGGAAACACCATATATTTT. It yields the protein CASSEDRALSGNTIYF. Variable domain in full (rest from reference TRBV18 and TRBJ1-3): NAGVMQNPRHLVRRRGQEARLRCSPMKGHSHVYWYRQLPEEGLKFMVYLQKENIIDESGMPKERFSAEFPKEGPSILRIQQVVRGDSAAYFCASSEDRALSGNTIYFGEGSWLTVV.

V is TRBV29-1 and J is TRBJ2-7, with TRBD2 identical over 8 bases. The trim removed 7 bases at V and 6 bases at J, leaving 14 bases unmatched. Germline lookup yields CDR1 SQVTM and CDR2 ANQGSEA. The CDR3 covers 14 residues. CDR3: CSACRGGAWAEQYF. In DNA form, the CDR3 reads TGCAGCGCTTGCCGGGGGGGCGCTTGGGCCGAGCAGTACTTC.

This rearrangement joins TRBV9 to TRBJ1-2; D remains ambiguous. CDR1 is SGDLS and CDR2 is YYNGEE in the germline V gene. This CDR3 region has 14 residues. V gave up 4 bases and J gave up 1 base, with 11 bases separating them. The CDR3 DNA reads as TGTGCCAGCAGCCCTCGCGGGGTTAACTATGGCTACACCTTC. This translates into CASSPRGVNYGYTF.

The CDR3 bases are TGTGCCACCAGCAGACCGGTTGGAGGGGAAGGGGAGACCCAGTACTTC. It is translated as CATSRPVGGEGETQYF. V gene TRBV15 combines with J gene TRBJ2-5; D is perhaps TRBD2 (6 bases). The germline gives CDR1 LNHNV, CDR2 YYDKDF (reference sequence). V was cut by 2 bases and J by 5 bases, with 18 bases left in between. The CDR3 length is 16 residues.

This chain joins TRBV6-6 and TRBJ1-1, with no clear D. The germline V gene encodes CDR1 MNHNY and CDR2 SVGAGI (reference sequence). The V and J ends lost 2 bases and 6 bases respectively, with 19 bases between them. The CDR3 is 16 residues long. CDR3 loop: CASSYGGLGEVAEAFF. The CDR3 DNA reads as TGTGCCAGCAGTTACGGAGGGCTTGGCGAGGTGGCTGAAGCTTTCTTT.

The rearrangement links TRBV7-9 to TRBJ1-2, with D uncertain. Germline assignment: CDR1 SEHNR and CDR2 FQNEAQ (reference sequence). Trimming removed 3 bases from V and 5 bases from J, with 16 bases in between. The CDR3 extends over 15 amino acids. The CDR3 loop reads CASSFSLGEAYGYTF. DNA for the CDR3: TGTGCCAGCAGCTTTTCCCTCGGGGAGGCTTATGGCTACACCTTC.

This chain links TRBV5-5 with TRBJ1-2; a possible D gene is TRBD1 (5 bases). Germline CDR1 and CDR2: SGHKS and YYEKEE (reference sequence). Trimming stripped 0 bases from V and 0 bases from J, with 12 bases between. The CDR3 covers 16 residues. The CDR3, as DNA: TGTGCCAGCAGCTTGGAGTGGGGGGACCCTAACTATGGCTACACCTTC. It specifies CASSLEWGDPNYGYTF.

This rearrangement joins TRBV5-6 to TRBJ2-3, with D unclear. V was trimmed by 2 bases and J by 4 bases, leaving 5 bases between them. Germline assignment: CDR1 SGHDT and CDR2 YYEEEE. CDR3 length: 12 amino acids. The CDR3 loop is CASSLQSDTQYF. CDR3 nucleotide sequence: TGTGCCAGCAGCTTACAGTCAGATACGCAGTATTTT.

This rearrangement joins TRBV30 to TRBJ1-2; TRBD1 might be the D (6 bases). This CDR3 spans 13 amino acids. Germline loops: CDR1 GTSNPN, CDR2 SVGIG (reference sequence). Trimming stripped 5 bases from V and 2 bases from J, with 12 bases between. The CDR3 DNA reads TGTGCCTGGCTGAAGACAGGCAACTATGGCTACACCTTC. Protein sequence: CAWLKTGNYGYTF.

This clone was detected once. J is TRBJ1-1 and V is TRBV9; D might be TRBD1 (5 bases). Germline values: CDR1 SGDLS, CDR2 YYNGEE. The CDR3 loop spans 11 amino acids. Trimming removed 3 bases from V and 10 bases from J, with 10 bases in between. The CDR3 bases are TGTGCCAGCAGCGGGGGGAGGGGAGCTTTCTTT. Translation gives CASSGGRGAFF.

This chain links TRBV27 with TRBJ2-3; D gene unclear. The CDR3 is 13 residues long. Trimming took off 5 bases at V and 4 bases at J, with 10 bases between the two ends. Germline V CDR1 and CDR2: MNHEY, SMNVEV (reference sequence). CDR3 sequence reads: CASSPQTPDTQYF. DNA of the CDR3: TGTGCCAGCAGTCCACAGACCCCAGATACGCAGTATTTT.

In this sample, this clone turned up a few times. The CDR3 coding sequence is TGCGCCAGCAGCCAAGATCATGTAAGCGACTTTATATATGGCTACACCTTC. Translating it yields CASSQDHVSDFIYGYTF. The J gene is TRBJ1-2, the V gene TRBV4-1; D not resolved. The germline gives CDR1 MGHRA, CDR2 YSYEKL. The CDR3 covers 17 residues. The V end was cut by 0 bases, the J end by 5 bases, with 19 bases between.

As DNA, the CDR3 is TGTGCCAGTAGTATATCTCTTCGGCAGGGTAATGAAAAACTGTTTTTT. As protein: CASSISLRQGNEKLFF. This chain uses TRBV19 with TRBJ1-4, with D possibly being TRBD1 (5 bases). CDR3 length: 16 amino acids. In germline, CDR1 is LNHDA, CDR2 SQIVND (reference sequence). V was clipped by 2 bases and J by 4 bases, with 14 bases between them.

The gene calls are TRBV7-9 and TRBJ2-2; TRBD2 agrees at 11 bases. Per the germline V gene, CDR1 is SEHNR and CDR2 is FQNEAQ (reference sequence). There are 16 residues in the CDR3. V lost 4 bases, J lost 2 bases, and 3 bases stayed unmatched. CDR3 residues: CASSYGTSGNTGELFF. The DNA of the CDR3 is TGTGCCAGCAGCTACGGGACTAGCGGAAACACCGGGGAGCTGTTTTTT.

The chain is built from TRBV27 and TRBJ2-5; 11 bases map to TRBD2. Germline assignment: CDR1 MNHEY and CDR2 SMNVEV (reference sequence). V dropped 4 bases and J dropped 1; count of bases not matched to a gene: 5. CDR3 size: 16 residues. CDR3 sequence (DNA): TGTGCCAGCAGTTATAGCGGGGGGGCCAGCCAAGAGACCCAGTACTTC. It specifies CASSYSGGASQETQYF.

V usage is TRBV19 and J usage is TRBJ2-1; D is perhaps TRBD1 (5 bases). The CDR3 length is 16 residues. V lost 4 bases and J 4 bases, leaving 17 bases between the germline ends. The germline V gene encodes CDR1 LNHDA and CDR2 SQIVND (reference sequence). The CDR3, as DNA: TGTGCCAGTAGTACGACAGACCCGAATCCTTACAATGAGCAGTTCTTC. It specifies CASSTTDPNPYNEQFF.

CDR3 residues: CASSSRTGGNDEQFF. The CDR3 DNA follows: TGTGCCAGCAGCTCTAGGACAGGGGGCAATGATGAGCAGTTCTTC. This chain connects TRBV11-2 to TRBJ2-1; 11 nucleotides match TRBD1. CDR1 is SGHAT, CDR2 FQNNGV, per germline. The CDR3 covers 15 residues. The V segment lost 4 bases and the J segment 8 bases; nucleotides outside the gene matches: 7. The full variable domain, with the rest looked up from reference TRBV11-2 and TRBJ2-1, is EAGVAQSPRYKIIEKRQSVAFWCNPISGHATLYWYQQILGQGPKLLIQFQNNGVVDDSQLPKDRFSAERLKGVDSTLKIQPAKLEDSAVYLCASSSRTGGNDEQFFGPGTRLTVL.

This rearrangement joins TRBV6-5 to TRBJ1-1; D call uncertain. V was trimmed by 5 bases and J by 6 bases, leaving 16 bases between them. The CDR3 totals 14 residues. Germline V gene data show CDR1 as MNHEY and CDR2 as SVGAGI. As DNA, the CDR3 is TGTGCCAGCAGTGAATCATCGAGTCCCGCTGAAGCTTTCTTT. This translates into CASSESSSPAEAFF.

The J gene is TRBJ1-1, the V gene TRBV7-2, with TRBD1 matching over 7 bases. Germline V gene sequence: CDR1 SGHTA, CDR2 FQGNSA. CDR3 length: 16 amino acids. With V trimmed by 8 bases and J by 1 base, 13 bases remained unmatched. The CDR3 sequence is CASGPQGGGENTEAFF. In DNA form, the CDR3 reads TGTGCCAGCGGACCTCAGGGGGGCGGGGAGAACACTGAAGCTTTCTTT.

V usage is TRBV19 and J usage is TRBJ1-2; 7 nucleotides agree with TRBD1. Trimming at V came to 7 bases and at J to 4 bases, leaving 3 bases not matched to a gene. The germline V gene encodes CDR1 LNHDA and CDR2 SQIVND (reference sequence). The CDR3 runs 12 residues. Here the CDR3 reads CASMGQPYGYTF. CDR3 coding DNA: TGTGCCAGTATGGGACAGCCCTATGGCTACACCTTC.

The chain carries TRBV4-3 and TRBJ2-7, with TRBD2 matching 12 bases. The germline V gene has CDR1 LGHNA and CDR2 YSLEER. The V segment lost 0 bases and the J segment 2 bases; nucleotides outside the gene matches: 2. The CDR3 length is 16 residues. CDR3 residues: CASSQERLAGAYEQYF. The CDR3 DNA reads as TGCGCCAGCAGCCAAGAAAGACTAGCGGGGGCCTACGAGCAGTACTTC.

This chain connects TRBV7-7 to TRBJ2-2; 10 nucleotides match TRBD1. Unmatched junction bases numbered 6, after V lost 3 bases and J lost 2 bases. This CDR3 contains 17 residues. In germline, CDR1 is SSHAT, CDR2 FNYEAQ (reference sequence). For the CDR3, the DNA is TGTGCCAGCAGCTTTCGACAGGGGGCCTTCAACACCGGGGAGCTGTTTTTT. This gives the protein CASSFRQGAFNTGELFF.

This clone was counted a single time. V usage is TRBV6-1 and J usage is TRBJ2-1; 11 positions agree with TRBD2. This CDR3 has 15 residues. Germline V gene lookup returns CDR1 MNHNS and CDR2 SASEGT. J was trimmed by 6 bases and V by 0 bases; bases with no gene match: 1. The CDR3 nucleotides are TGTGCCAGCAGTGAAGCTAGCGGGGGGGCCAATGAGCAGTTCTTC. Its protein product is CASSEASGGANEQFF.

The chain employs TRBV10-3 and TRBJ1-4, with D possibly matching TRBD1 (6 bases). V was shortened by 8 bases and J by 5 bases, with 15 bases between the two germline ends. Germline V gene sequence: CDR1 ENHRY, CDR2 SYGVKD. This CDR3 has 14 amino acids. The CDR3: CAIGSGRGNEKLFF. Here the CDR3 DNA reads TGTGCCATCGGTTCCGGGAGGGGGAATGAAAAACTGTTTTTT.

V is TRBV6-4 and J is TRBJ2-3; 14 nucleotides line up with TRBD2. The CDR3 consists of 16 residues. Unmatched junction bases numbered 8, after V lost 7 bases and J lost 5 bases. CDR1 and CDR2 (germline): MRHNA, SNTAGT. The CDR3 region has the DNA TGTGCCAGCAACCGACTAGCGGGGGGGCCGGGAGATACGCAGTATTTT. This gives the protein CASNRLAGGPGDTQYF.

This sequence joins TRBV19 and TRBJ2-7; D is possibly TRBD1 (5 bases). The CDR3 loop spans 14 amino acids. Germline V gives CDR1 LNHDA, CDR2 SQIVND (reference sequence). The V end lost 1 base, the J end lost 1 base, and 8 bases lay between the germline ends. Here the CDR3 DNA reads TGTGCCAGTAGTATAGTTGGGGCATCCTACGAGCAGTACTTC. Translated: CASSIVGASYEQYF.